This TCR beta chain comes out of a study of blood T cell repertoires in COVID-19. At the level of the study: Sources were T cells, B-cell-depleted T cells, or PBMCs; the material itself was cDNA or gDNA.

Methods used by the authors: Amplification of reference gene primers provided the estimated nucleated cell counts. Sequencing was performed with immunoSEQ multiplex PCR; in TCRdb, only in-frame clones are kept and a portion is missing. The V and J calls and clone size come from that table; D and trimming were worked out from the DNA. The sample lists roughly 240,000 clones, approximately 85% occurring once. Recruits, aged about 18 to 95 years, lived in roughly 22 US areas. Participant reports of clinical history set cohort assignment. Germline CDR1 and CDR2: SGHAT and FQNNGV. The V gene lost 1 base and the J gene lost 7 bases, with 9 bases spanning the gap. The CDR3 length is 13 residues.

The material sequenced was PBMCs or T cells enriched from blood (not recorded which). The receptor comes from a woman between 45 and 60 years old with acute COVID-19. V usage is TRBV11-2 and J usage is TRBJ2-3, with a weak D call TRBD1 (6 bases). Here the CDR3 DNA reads TGTGCCAGCAGCTTAGTAGGGGGAAATACGCAGTATTTT. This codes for CASSLVGGNTQYF.